This entry is about one T cell receptor beta chain. Its specificity is not known. The sample originates from a study of graft-versus-host responses after intestinal transplantation. Data came from immunoSEQ multiplex PCR; TCRdb stores just in-frame clones and leaves some out. In the table there are around 69,000 clones, about 90% of which are singletons. Study-level findings and limits: Recipient marrow showed GvH clones, some seen first in ileum or blood.

Trimming pared 6 bases from V and 6 bases from J, leaving 17 bases between. The germline V gene has CDR1 MNHNS and CDR2 SASEGT. This CDR3 spans 15 amino acids. The source was unstimulated CD8+ T cells sorted from spleen or lymph node cells, collected before transplant. The rearrangement uses TRBV6-1 and TRBJ2-2, with a weak D call TRBD1 (7 bases). The receptor was derived from a human donor who was the organ donor for an intestinal transplant. CDR3 amino acids: CASRAGQRLAGELFF. DNA of the CDR3: TGTGCCAGCAGGGCGGGACAGCGCCTAGCCGGGGAGCTGTTTTTT.